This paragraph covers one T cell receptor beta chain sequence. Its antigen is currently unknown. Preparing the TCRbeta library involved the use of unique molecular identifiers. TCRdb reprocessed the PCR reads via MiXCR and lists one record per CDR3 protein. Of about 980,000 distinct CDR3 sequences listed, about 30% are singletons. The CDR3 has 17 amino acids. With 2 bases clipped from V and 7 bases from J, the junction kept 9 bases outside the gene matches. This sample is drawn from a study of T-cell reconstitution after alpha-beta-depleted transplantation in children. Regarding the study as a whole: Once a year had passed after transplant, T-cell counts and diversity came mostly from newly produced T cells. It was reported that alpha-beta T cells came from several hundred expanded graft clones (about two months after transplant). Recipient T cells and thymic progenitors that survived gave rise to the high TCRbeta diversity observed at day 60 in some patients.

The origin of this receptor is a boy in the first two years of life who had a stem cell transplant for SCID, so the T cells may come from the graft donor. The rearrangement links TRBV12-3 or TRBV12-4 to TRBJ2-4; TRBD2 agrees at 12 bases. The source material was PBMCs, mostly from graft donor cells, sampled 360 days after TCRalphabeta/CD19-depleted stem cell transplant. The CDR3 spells CASSLRSSGGARNIQYF. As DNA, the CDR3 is TGTGCCAGCAGTTTACGGTCTAGCGGGGGGGCGAGGAACATTCAGTACTTC.